This TCR beta chain was sequenced in a study of radiotherapy plus CTLA-4 blockade in lung cancer (dated by TCRdb to between 2018 and 2020). In terms of the full investigation: Objective responses were observed in around 20% of enrolled patients, and disease control was achieved in around 28%. The research as a whole found: The strongest predictors of response, as reported, were early dynamic changes in blood T cell clones along with a rise in serum interferon-beta after radiation. TCR clones derived from tumors expanded in peripheral blood after treatment with radiotherapy and ipilimumab.

The library was produced with the immunoSEQ multiplex PCR assay. The table was pulled from immuneACCESS by TCRdb, which kept in-frame rearrangements only. Such tables lose some clones; where checked, under half of the loss comes from unresolved V genes, and the rest has no known cause. The sample has around 99,000 clones on record, around 88% of them singletons. The top ten clones comprise 4% to 6% of the sample. Regarding this clone: The antigen this receptor binds is unknown. Within one base of it there is no much larger clone, and no base qualities were kept.

The study tested focal radiation therapy combined with CTLA-4 blockade (ipilimumab) in patients with chemo-refractory metastatic non-small-cell lung cancer. Sequences SGHDT (CDR1) and YYEEEE (CDR2) are obtained from the germline V gene. Including cysteine and phenylalanine, the CDR3 has 15 amino acids. Only CDR3 DNA remains: 45 bases, in frame from the first base. Unmatched junction bases come to 3, with V trimmed by 2 bases and J by 2 bases. This chain joins TRBV5-6 to TRBJ2-3; TRBD2 fits 9 bases in the junction. The sequence was obtained from a human donor with non-small cell lung cancer that progressed on radiotherapy plus ipilimumab. Sample: peripheral blood, taken from a patient treated with radiotherapy plus ipilimumab. Here is the DNA: TGTGCCAGCAGCTTATCTAGCGGGACCACAGATACGCAGTATTTT. Translated, it gives CASSLSSGTTDTQYF.